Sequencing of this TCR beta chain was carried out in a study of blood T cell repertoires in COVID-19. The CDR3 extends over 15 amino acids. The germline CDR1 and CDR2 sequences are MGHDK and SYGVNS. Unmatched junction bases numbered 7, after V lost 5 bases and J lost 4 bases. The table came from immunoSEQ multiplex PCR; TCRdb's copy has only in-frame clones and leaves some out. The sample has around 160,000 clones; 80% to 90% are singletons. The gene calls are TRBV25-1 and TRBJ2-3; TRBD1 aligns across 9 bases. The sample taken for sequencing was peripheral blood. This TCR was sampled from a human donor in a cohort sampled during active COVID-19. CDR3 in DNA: TGTGCCAGCAGTAACCGGGACAGGGCGTCAGATACGCAGTATTTT. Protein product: CASSNRDRASDTQYF.